These 8 T cell receptor beta chains came from one sample sequenced in a study of blood T cell repertoires in COVID-19. The method was immunoSEQ multiplex PCR; TCRdb's version includes in-frame clones alone and lacks a portion of them. The sample shows some 75,000 clones, 65% to 85% of them seen only once. Sequenced: peripheral blood. The source of these receptors is a man in his fifties with COVID-19, enrolled during active disease.

V gene TRBV9 combines with J gene TRBJ2-3; D gene ambiguous. V lost 5 bases, J lost 5 bases, and 12 bases lay in between. CDR1 is SGDLS and CDR2 is YYNGEE in the germline V gene. The CDR3 is made up of 13 amino acids. The CDR3 loop reads CASSPSVGDTQYF. The CDR3 DNA reads TGTGCCAGCAGTCCCTCGGTTGGAGATACGCAGTATTTT.

The chain combines TRBV5-4 with TRBJ1-4; possible D gene TRBD1, 5 bases. This CDR3 spans 14 amino acids. Germline V gene data show CDR1 as SGHNT and CDR2 as YYREEE (reference sequence). Trimming pared 4 bases from V and 7 bases from J, leaving 14 bases between. Here the CDR3 reads CASSQTGGGEKLFF. The CDR3 DNA reads TGTGCCAGCAGCCAAACAGGTGGTGGTGAAAAACTGTTTTTT.

The chain joins TRBV4-3 to TRBJ1-1; the match to TRBD1 covers 7 bases. CDR3 size: 18 residues. Germline CDR1 and CDR2: LGHNA and YSLEER. The V gene end was trimmed by 0 bases and the J gene end by 0 bases; junction bases not matched to a gene: 10. For the CDR3, the DNA is TGCGCCAGCAGCCAAGATGGGACAGAGGGCTTCCTGAACACTGAAGCTTTCTTT. Its translation is CASSQDGTEGFLNTEAFF.

The chain employs TRBV5-1 and TRBJ1-1, with 7 positions matching TRBD1. Losses at the gene ends were 3 bases for V and 1 base for J; bases not matched to a gene: 6. The CDR3 consists of 15 residues. CDR1 is SGHRS and CDR2 is YFSETQ in the germline V gene. CDR3 in DNA: TGCGCCAGCAGCTCCCCCGGACAGGCGAACACTGAAGCTTTCTTT. Protein: CASSSPGQANTEAFF.

This clone was picked up a small number of times. CDR3 sequence reads: CASRMGSGNNQPQHF. For the CDR3, the DNA is TGTGCCAGCAGAATGGGTTCAGGCAACAATCAGCCCCAGCATTTT. This chain joins TRBV27 and TRBJ1-5; D unresolved. With 6 bases removed from V and 3 bases from J, the gap between germline ends came to 15 bases. In germline, CDR1 is MNHEY, CDR2 SMNVEV (reference sequence). This CDR3 is built from 15 residues.

This clone has only a few counts. J is TRBJ2-1 and V is TRBV9; 7 bases agree with TRBD2. V dropped 2 bases and J dropped 9; count of bases not matched to a gene: 8. This CDR3 is built from 14 residues. From germline, CDR1 is SGDLS and CDR2 YYNGEE. CDR3 DNA: TGTGCCAGCAGCGTGGCCAGCGGGAAGGGTGAGCAGTTCTTC. This sequence encodes CASSVASGKGEQFF.

This clone appeared a few times. The chain uses TRBV5-1 and TRBJ1-1, with D possibly being TRBD1 (5 bases). The CDR3 runs to 14 residues. Germline values: CDR1 SGHRS, CDR2 YFSETQ. V lost 2 bases and J 1 base, leaving 9 bases between the germline ends. The chain's CDR3 is CASSFGHGNTEAFF. CDR3 bases: TGCGCCAGCAGCTTTGGACACGGGAACACTGAAGCTTTCTTT.

The gene calls are TRBV7-2 and TRBJ1-3; D unresolved. The CDR3 sequence is 16 residues long. Trimming stripped 1 base from V and 0 bases from J, with 10 bases between. The germline V gene has CDR1 SGHTA and CDR2 FQGNSA. The CDR3 nucleotides read TGTGCCAGCAGCTTAGGGCGGATGGTCTCTGGAAACACCATATATTTT. Protein: CASSLGRMVSGNTIYF.